These 32 T cell receptor beta chains share one sample of origin, sequenced in a study of OX40 agonist ivuxolimab in advanced cancers. The protocol was immunoSEQ multiplex PCR, while the TCRdb copy is restricted to in-frame clones and leaves out a portion. The data show 35,000 to 45,000 clones, about 87% seen once. The sequencing used CD4+ or CD8+ T cells sorted from blood, collected in a trial of the OX40 agonist ivuxolimab. These receptor sequences come from an adult with an advanced solid tumor such as melanoma, head and neck, liver or kidney cancer.

The CDR3 loop is CASSSYGDYNEQFF. DNA of the CDR3: TGTGCCAGCAGCTCGTACGGTGACTACAATGAGCAGTTCTTC. V is TRBV7-2 and J is TRBJ2-1; D remains ambiguous. The germline CDR1 and CDR2 sequences are SGHTA and FQGNSA. This CDR3 has 14 amino acids. V was clipped by 4 bases and J by 3 bases, with 10 bases between them.

The V gene is TRBV7-3, the J gene TRBJ1-1; D is uncertain. The V end was cut by 2 bases, the J end by 4 bases, with 14 bases between. Germline assignment: CDR1 SGHTA and CDR2 FQGTGA. CDR3 size: 15 residues. CDR3 in DNA: TGTGCCAGCAGCTTATCCGGCATTGGAGGCACTGAAGCTTTCTTT. This translates into CASSLSGIGGTEAFF. The variable domain in full, with the rest retrieved from reference TRBV7-3 and TRBJ1-1, is GAGVSQTPSNKVTEKGKYVELRCDPISGHTALYWYRQSLGQGPEFLIYFQGTGAADDSGLPNDRFFAVRPEGSVSTLKIQRTERGDSAVYLCASSLSGIGGTEAFFGQGTRLTVV.

This clone has more than one count but fewer than ten. The chain combines TRBV4-1 with TRBJ2-7, with TRBD1 matching over 10 bases. With 5 bases clipped from V and 6 bases from J, the junction kept 7 bases outside the gene matches. The CDR3 covers 14 residues. Germline V gene lookup returns CDR1 MGHRA and CDR2 YSYEKL. The CDR3 is CASSSGQGHVEQYF. Written as DNA, the CDR3 is TGCGCCAGCAGCTCGGGACAGGGGCACGTCGAGCAGTACTTC.

The CDR3 region is CASSPSVGGADTQYF. In nucleotides, the CDR3 is TGTGCCAGCAGCCCCTCCGTCGGTGGCGCAGATACGCAGTATTTT. The chain uses TRBV5-5 and TRBJ2-3, with unresolved D. Per the germline V gene, CDR1 is SGHKS and CDR2 is YYEKEE (reference sequence). V was cut by 4 bases and J by 4 bases, with 16 bases left in between. The CDR3 is 15 residues long.

The chain has TRBV27 and TRBJ2-7, with a possible D match to TRBD2 (7 bases). Trimming removed 3 bases from V and 6 bases from J, with 21 bases in between. This CDR3 has 16 amino acids. Germline CDR1 reads MNHEY; CDR2 reads SMNVEV (reference sequence). The CDR3 protein is CASSFRGGQQALEQYF. Written as DNA, the CDR3 is TGTGCCAGCAGTTTTAGGGGGGGGCAGCAGGCTCTCGAGCAGTACTTC.

The chain uses TRBV11-2 and TRBJ2-3, with TRBD2 matching over 7 bases. V shed 2 bases and J 3 bases; nucleotides not matched to a gene: 11. This CDR3 has 17 amino acids. Germline CDR1 reads SGHAT; CDR2 reads FQNNGV. The CDR3 DNA reads as TGTGCCAGCAGCTTAAATGCAGCGGGGAGGGCGACAGATACGCAGTATTTT. The encoded protein is CASSLNAAGRATDTQYF.

The V call is TRBV7-6, the J call TRBJ2-5, with D possibly TRBD2 on 6 matching bases. CDR1 and CDR2 from the germline V gene are SGHVS and FNYEAQ. Trimming took 4 bases from V and 4 from J, leaving 10 bases between them. The CDR3 extends over 13 amino acids. The DNA for the CDR3 is TGTGCCAGCAGCTCCCGGGAGATAGAGACCCAGTACTTC. As protein: CASSSREIETQYF.

V usage is TRBV9 and J usage is TRBJ2-7; possibly TRBD1 for D (5 bases). This CDR3 has 12 amino acids. Trimming left V 7 bases short and J 2 bases short, with 10 bases between. The germline V gene encodes CDR1 SGDLS and CDR2 YYNGEE. The CDR3 nucleotides are TGTGCCAGCGGACAAGGGCCCTACGAGCAGTACTTC. Translation: CASGQGPYEQYF.

The V gene is TRBV13, the J gene TRBJ2-7, with D unclear. Trimming pared 4 bases from V and 3 bases from J, leaving 19 bases between. In germline, CDR1 is PRHDT, CDR2 FYEKMQ (reference sequence). The CDR3 extends over 16 amino acids. The CDR3 reads CASSSPSTAPNYEQYF. CDR3 in DNA: TGTGCCAGCAGCTCCCCGTCCACCGCCCCCAACTACGAGCAGTACTTC.

This chain links TRBV9 with TRBJ2-5; D is uncertain. This CDR3 has 10 residues. V lost 3 bases to trimming and J lost 5 bases, with 2 bases between them. The V gene's germline CDR1 is SGDLS and CDR2 YYNGEE. The CDR3 spells CASSGETQYF. The DNA of the CDR3 is TGTGCCAGCAGCGGGGAGACCCAGTACTTC.

This clone was detected once. The chain links TRBV19 to TRBJ2-2; TRBD1 might be the D (6 bases). Between the trimmed V and J ends, which lost 11 bases and 4 bases, there was a span of 14 bases. The CDR3 spans 13 residues. The V gene's germline CDR1 is LNHDA and CDR2 SQIVND (reference sequence). For the CDR3, the DNA is TGTGCCGGGGGCCCACGCGGCACCGGGGAGCTGTTTTTT. Its translation: CAGGPRGTGELFF.

V usage is TRBV29-1 and J usage is TRBJ2-7; 13 bases map to TRBD2. The CDR3 covers 13 residues. V trimming: 7 bases; J trimming: 4 bases; junction bases outside the gene matches: 4. Per the germline V gene, CDR1 is SQVTM and CDR2 is ANQGSEA. CDR3 in amino acids: CSARLAGGYEQYF. The CDR3 coding sequence is TGCAGCGCTCGACTAGCGGGGGGTTACGAGCAGTACTTC.

The chain joins TRBV5-1 to TRBJ2-2; the match to TRBD2 covers 13 bases. This CDR3 has 17 residues. Germline CDR1 is SGHRS and CDR2 is YFSETQ. The V gene end was trimmed by 4 bases and the J gene end by 4 bases; junction bases not matched to a gene: 7. The CDR3 nucleotides are TGCGCCAGCAGCATACTAGCGGGAGGGCCGGGCACCGGGGAGCTGTTTTTT. It codes for CASSILAGGPGTGELFF. Together with reference TRBV5-1 and TRBJ2-2, the CDR3 gives the full variable domain: KAGVTQTPRYLIKTRGQQVTLSCSPISGHRSVSWYQQTPGQGLQFLFEYFSETQRNKGNFPGRFSGRQFSNSRSEMNVSTLELGDSALYLCASSILAGGPGTGELFFGEGSRLTVL.

This chain connects TRBV2 to TRBJ1-4; 9 bases are a match to TRBD1. The CDR3 is 14 residues long. V dropped 5 bases and J dropped 8; count of bases not matched to a gene: 6. Germline V gene sequence: CDR1 SNHLY, CDR2 FYNNEI. The CDR3 is CASSQGQGWEKLFF. CDR3 in DNA: TGTGCCAGCAGTCAGGGACAGGGCTGGGAAAAACTGTTTTTT.

This clone has just a few counts. The chain employs TRBV30 and TRBJ1-2; 8 nucleotides match TRBD1. The CDR3 length is 15 residues. Germline lookup yields CDR1 GTSNPN and CDR2 SVGIG (reference sequence). Trimming removed 2 bases from V and 2 bases from J; junction bases left unmatched: 7. For the CDR3, the DNA is TGTGCCTGGAGTCCGCGGGACAGGAGAAACTATGGCTACACCTTC. This sequence encodes CAWSPRDRRNYGYTF.

This rearrangement joins TRBV28 to TRBJ1-2; D might be TRBD1 (6 bases). The V and J ends lost 5 bases and 7 bases respectively, with 23 bases between them. This CDR3 has 16 amino acids. CDR1 is MDHEN and CDR2 is SYDVKM in the germline V gene. CDR3 region: CASSPPGGSHLGGYTF. CDR3 nucleotides: TGTGCCAGCAGTCCCCCTGGGGGCTCGCACTTGGGTGGCTACACCTTC.

The chain joins TRBV18 to TRBJ2-2, with 11 bases aligning to TRBD2. Germline lookup yields CDR1 KGHSH and CDR2 LQKENI. With 0 bases clipped from V and 7 bases from J, the junction kept 4 bases outside the gene matches. The CDR3 has 16 amino acids. DNA of the CDR3: TGTGCCAGCTCACCACCTAGCGGGAGGGCCGGCGGGGAGCTGTTTTTT. Protein sequence: CASSPPSGRAGGELFF.

The chain employs TRBV6-6 and TRBJ1-1, with D possibly being TRBD1 (5 bases). The V gene lost 6 bases and the J gene lost 1 base, with 9 bases spanning the gap. Germline-derived CDR1 and CDR2 are MNHNY and SVGAGI (reference sequence). The CDR3 loop spans 13 amino acids. The CDR3 reads CASSRQRNTEAFF. The CDR3 DNA reads TGTGCCAGCAGCAGACAGCGGAACACTGAAGCTTTCTTT.

Concerning this clone: The germline gene is not matched at one end of the junction; a read error may be the cause. V is TRBV5-1 and J is TRBJ2-7; tentatively, D is TRBD2 (5 bases). This CDR3 is 12 amino acids long. Germline CDR1 SGHRS, CDR2 YFSETQ. The CDR3 DNA sequence: TGCGCCAGCAGCCCTCGGACTCAACCTGGGGTCTTC. Translation: CASSPRTQPGVF. The variable domain in full, completed from reference TRBV5-1 and TRBJ2-7, reads KAGVTQTPRYLIKTRGQQVTLSCSPISGHRSVSWYQQTPGQGLQFLFEYFSETQRNKGNFPGRFSGRQFSNSRSEMNVSTLELGDSALYLCASSPRTQPGVFGPGTRLTVT.

The chain uses TRBV5-1 and TRBJ2-1; 10 nucleotides align to TRBD1. The germline V gene has CDR1 SGHRS and CDR2 YFSETQ. V gave up 4 bases and J gave up 4 bases; unmatched junction bases: 8. The CDR3 length is 16 residues. The CDR3 coding sequence is TGCGCCAGCAGCCGCGGGACAGGGGTTATGTACAATGAGCAGTTCTTC. As protein: CASSRGTGVMYNEQFF. The whole variable domain, filled in from reference TRBV5-1 and TRBJ2-1, reads KAGVTQTPRYLIKTRGQQVTLSCSPISGHRSVSWYQQTPGQGLQFLFEYFSETQRNKGNFPGRFSGRQFSNSRSEMNVSTLELGDSALYLCASSRGTGVMYNEQFFGPGTRLTVL.

CDR3 in DNA: TGTGCCAGCAGCACATACGGGGACAAAGAGACCCAGTACTTC. It specifies CASSTYGDKETQYF. The chain uses TRBV7-2 and TRBJ2-5; TRBD1 might be the D (6 bases). This CDR3 region has 14 residues. Germline loops: CDR1 SGHTA, CDR2 FQGNSA. Trimming removed 5 bases from V and 3 bases from J, with 13 bases in between.

To note about this clone: This may arise from a read error, as a much more abundant clone is one base away. The J gene is TRBJ2-7, the V gene TRBV28; TRBD2 matches 7 bases. Germline V lookup: CDR1 MDHEN, CDR2 SYDVKM. This CDR3 spans 14 amino acids. V dropped 4 bases and J dropped 2; count of bases not matched to a gene: 5. The DNA of the CDR3 is TGTGCCAGCAGTTCCCCTAGCGGCCCCTACGAGCAGTACTTC. It encodes CASSSPSGPYEQYF.

The chain combines TRBV20-1 with TRBJ1-4; no reliable D call. The germline V gene has CDR1 DFQATT and CDR2 SNEGSKA (reference sequence). V was clipped by 0 bases and J by 8 bases, with 4 bases between them. The CDR3 length is 11 residues. CDR3 sequence reads: CSAREGEKLFF. CDR3 sequence (DNA): TGCAGTGCTAGAGAGGGCGAAAAACTGTTTTTT.

V gene TRBV30 combines with J gene TRBJ2-7, with D tentatively TRBD1 or TRBD2 (6 bases each). Trimming removed 3 bases at V and 7 bases at J, with 25 bases between. CDR1 and CDR2 from the germline V gene are GTSNPN and SVGIG (reference sequence). The CDR3 runs to 16 residues. The CDR3 region has the DNA TGTGCCTGGAGCGGCAATAGGGGGACTGAAGCGAGGGAGCAGTACTTC. It translates to CAWSGNRGTEAREQYF. Filled out from reference TRBV30 and TRBJ2-7, the complete variable domain reads SQTIHQWPATLVQPVGSPLSLECTVEGTSNPNLYWYRQAAGRGLQLLFYSVGIGQISSEVPQNLSASRPQDRQFILSSKKLLLSDSGFYLCAWSGNRGTEAREQYFGPGTRLTVT.

On this clone: One junction end disagrees with the germline gene, perhaps due to a read error. Here the CDR3 DNA reads TGTGCCAGCAGTAGCACAGATACGCAGTATTTT. Its protein is CASSSTDTQYF. The chain uses TRBV10-3 and TRBJ2-3; D uncertain. Germline lookup yields CDR1 ENHRY and CDR2 SYGVKD. This CDR3 has 11 residues.

This sequence joins TRBV10-1 and TRBJ2-7, with D tentatively TRBD2 (7 bases). V dropped 0 bases and J dropped 1 base, with 13 bases sitting between them. Germline lookup yields CDR1 WNHNN and CDR2 SYGVQD (reference sequence). The CDR3 totals 16 residues. The CDR3 DNA reads as TGCGCCAGCAGTGAGTCGACGGGGGGCACTTCCTACGAGCAGTACTTC. This sequence encodes CASSESTGGTSYEQYF.

The V gene is TRBV11-3, the J gene TRBJ2-1; D is unclear. From germline, CDR1 is SGHNT and CDR2 YENEEA. The V gene lost 1 base and the J gene lost 6 bases, with 10 bases spanning the gap. CDR3 length: 14 residues. The CDR3 loop is CASSLAPAANEQFF. As DNA, the CDR3 is TGTGCCAGCAGCTTAGCCCCTGCTGCCAATGAGCAGTTCTTC. The whole variable domain, remainder taken from reference TRBV11-3 and TRBJ2-1, is EAGVVQSPRYKIIEKKQPVAFWCNPISGHNTLYWYLQNLGQGPELLIRYENEEAVDDSQLPKDRFSAERLKGVDSTLKIQPAELGDSAVYLCASSLAPAANEQFFGPGTRLTVL.

J is TRBJ2-7 and V is TRBV19; D is possibly TRBD2 (5 bases). Trimming removed 5 bases from V and 6 bases from J, with 8 bases in between. Germline V gene data show CDR1 as LNHDA and CDR2 as SQIVND (reference sequence). CDR3 size: 11 residues. CDR3 nucleotide sequence: TGTGCCAGTAGTGACTACAGCGAGCAGTACTTC. It codes for CASSDYSEQYF.

V usage is TRBV27 and J usage is TRBJ1-6, with TRBD1 identical over 8 bases. V lost 7 bases and J lost 6; bases outside the gene matches: 11. CDR1 is MNHEY, CDR2 SMNVEV, per germline (reference sequence). This CDR3 contains 16 residues. This CDR3 is CASTAGTGPSNSPLHF. CDR3 sequence (DNA): TGTGCCAGCACCGCTGGGACAGGCCCGAGTAATTCACCCCTCCACTTT.

The rearrangement joins TRBV5-1 to TRBJ1-2; TRBD1 is a possible D gene (6 bases). The CDR3 spans 15 residues. The germline V gene has CDR1 SGHRS and CDR2 YFSETQ. Trimming took off 3 bases at V and 4 bases at J, with 16 bases between the two ends. In nucleotides, the CDR3 is TGCGCCAGCAGCTCCCGGACAGACTACACCTATGGCTACACCTTC. Encoded protein: CASSSRTDYTYGYTF.

The rearrangement joins TRBV5-1 to TRBJ2-1; weak D call: TRBD2 (6 bases). Trimming pared 2 bases from V and 10 bases from J, leaving 13 bases between. This CDR3 is built from 13 residues. Germline V gene lookup returns CDR1 SGHRS and CDR2 YFSETQ. The CDR3 DNA follows: TGCGCCAGCAGCTTAGAGGGAGGAGGAGAGCAGTTCTTC. Its translation: CASSLEGGGEQFF.

V is TRBV7-8 and J is TRBJ2-1; 10 bases agree with TRBD2. Germline CDR1 and CDR2: SGHVS and FQNEAQ. CDR3 length: 16 residues. Unmatched junction bases numbered 7, after V lost 5 bases and J lost 3 bases. The CDR3 is CASSIEAGGVYNEQFF. CDR3 sequence (DNA): TGTGCCAGCAGCATAGAAGCGGGAGGGGTCTACAATGAGCAGTTCTTC. Combining the CDR3 with reference TRBV7-8 and TRBJ2-1 gives the whole variable domain GAGVSQSPRYKVAKRGQDVALRCDPISGHVSLFWYQQALGQGPEFLTYFQNEAQLDKSGLPSDRFFAERPEGSVSTLKIQRTQQEDSAVYLCASSIEAGGVYNEQFFGPGTRLTVL.